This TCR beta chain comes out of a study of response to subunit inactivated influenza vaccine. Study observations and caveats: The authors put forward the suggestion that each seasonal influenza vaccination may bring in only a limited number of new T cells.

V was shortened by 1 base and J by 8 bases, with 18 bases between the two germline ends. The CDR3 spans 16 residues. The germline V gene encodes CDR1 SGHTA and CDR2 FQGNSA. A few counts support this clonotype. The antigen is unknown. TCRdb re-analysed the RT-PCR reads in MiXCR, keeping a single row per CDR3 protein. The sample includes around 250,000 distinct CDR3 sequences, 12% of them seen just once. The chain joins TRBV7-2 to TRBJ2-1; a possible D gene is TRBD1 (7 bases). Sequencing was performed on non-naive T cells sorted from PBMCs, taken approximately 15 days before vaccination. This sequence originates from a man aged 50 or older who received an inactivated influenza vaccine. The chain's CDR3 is CASSLGRQGGVDEQFF. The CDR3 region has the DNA TGTGCCAGCAGCTTAGGTAGGCAGGGGGGCGTGGATGAGCAGTTCTTC.